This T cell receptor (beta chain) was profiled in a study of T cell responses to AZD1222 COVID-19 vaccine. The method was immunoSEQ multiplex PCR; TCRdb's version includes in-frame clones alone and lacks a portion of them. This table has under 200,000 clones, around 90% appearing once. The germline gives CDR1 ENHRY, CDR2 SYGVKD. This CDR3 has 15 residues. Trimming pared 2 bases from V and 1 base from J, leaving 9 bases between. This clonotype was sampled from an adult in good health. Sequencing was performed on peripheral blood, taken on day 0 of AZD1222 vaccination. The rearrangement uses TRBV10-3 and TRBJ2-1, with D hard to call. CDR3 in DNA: TGTGCCATCAGTGAGGGGCAGAGTTCCTACAATGAGCAGTTCTTC. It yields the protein CAISEGQSSYNEQFF.